The rows below give T cell receptor beta chains drawn from one sample of a study of cytomegalovirus exposure and HLA in healthy donors. Only in-frame clones appear in the TCRdb table, and some are missing; sequencing was by immunoSEQ multiplex PCR. The sample contains roughly 100,000 clones, about 79% of which appear only once. Sequenced: PBMCs. The origin of the receptors is a man between 60 and 70 years old in good health and CMV-seropositive. CDR3s include the opening cysteine and the closing phenylalanine or tryptophan. A D gene is named only where the DNA matches it firmly. For some rows the clone size is stated as once, few or many, or as a class when expanded; others skip it.

d_gene	v_gene	abundance	j_gene	CDR3nt	CDR3aa
TRBD1	TRBV28	NA	TRBJ1-4	TGTGCCAGCAGTTTATCCGGGACAGTGGGAAAACTGTTTTTT	CASSLSGTVGKLFF
TRBD2	TRBV11-2	few	TRBJ2-1	TGTGCCAGTTTAAGACTAGCGGGGGGGTTGGAGCAGTTCTTC	CASLRLAGGLEQFF
TRBD1	TRBV6-5	NA	TRBJ2-7	TGTGCCAGCAGTTACGGGACAGGGGTTTCCTACGAGCAGTACTTC	CASSYGTGVSYEQYF
NA	TRBV7-9	NA	TRBJ2-2	TGTTCCAGCAGCTTTACTTACACCGGGGAGCTGTTTTTT	CSSSFTYTGELFF
NA	TRBV5-5	NA	TRBJ2-7	TGTGCCAGCAGCTTGGAAATAGCGGCTAATTACGAGCAGTACTTC	CASSLEIAANYEQYF
NA	TRBV28	NA	TRBJ1-3	TGTGCCAGCAACAGGGTTTCCGGAAACACCATATATTTT	CASNRVSGNTIYF
NA	TRBV4-1	NA	TRBJ1-4	TGCGCCAGCAGCCACCCGGCTCGAAGAACGCGGAAGGAAAAACTGTTTTTT	CASSHPARRTRKEKLFF
TRBD2	TRBV4-2	NA	TRBJ2-7	TGTGCCAGCAGCCAAGAAAGTAGCGGGGGCGCCTACGAGCAGTACTTC	CASSQESSGGAYEQYF
NA	TRBV7-2	NA	TRBJ2-1	TGTGCCAGCAGCTCACTAGCCAGCTCCTACAATGAGCAGTTCTTC	CASSSLASSYNEQFF
NA	TRBV5-8	NA	TRBJ2-3	TGTGCCAGCAGGGAGTATGGCGCGGGGGCGACAGATACGCAGTATTTT	CASREYGAGATDTQYF
TRBD1	TRBV7-2	NA	TRBJ2-1	TGTGCCAGCAGCCCAGAGGGGACAGGGGTTTACAATGAGCAGTTCTTC	CASSPEGTGVYNEQFF
NA	TRBV11-2	NA	TRBJ2-3	TGTGCCAGCAGCCAAGGCGGAGGGGGGGCAGATACGCAGTATTTT	CASSQGGGGADTQYF
NA	TRBV5-1	NA	TRBJ2-1	TGCGCCAGCAGCTTTCAGGGGCAAGATGAGCAGTTCTTC	CASSFQGQDEQFF
NA	TRBV11-2	NA	TRBJ1-1	TGTGCCAGCAGCTCCACCGGGAGGGGGACTGAAGCTTTCTTT	CASSSTGRGTEAFF
NA	TRBV9	NA	TRBJ2-7	TGTGCCAGCAGCGGAAGTACAGGGACCGAGCAGTACTTC	CASSGSTGTEQYF
NA	TRBV18	NA	TRBJ2-6	TGTGCCAGCCTCCCAGGGCTCGGGGCCAACGTCCTGACTTTC	CASLPGLGANVLTF
NA	TRBV5-4	once	TRBJ1-2	TGTGCCAGCAGCTTGTTTAGGGGTAACTATGGCTACACCTTC	CASSLFRGNYGYTF
NA	TRBV11-2	NA	TRBJ2-1	TGTGCCAGCAGCTTAGGAGTCCCCTTGCTTCAGTTCTTC	CASSLGVPLLQFF
TRBD2	TRBV7-6	NA	TRBJ2-2	TGTGCCAGCAGCTTAGGCGGGGGGGCCTCCGGGGAGCTGTTTTTT	CASSLGGGASGELFF
NA	TRBV11-2	NA	TRBJ2-7	TGTGCCAGCAGCTTAGAATTGGGCCACTACGAGCAGTACTTC	CASSLELGHYEQYF
TRBD1	TRBV6-1	few	TRBJ1-4	TGTGCCAGCACCGGACAGGGGGCCGGAGAAAAACTGTTTTTT	CASTGQGAGEKLFF
NA	TRBV19	few	TRBJ1-1	TGTGCCAGTAGTATAGACCCCAGGGGCAGTTGGAACACTGAAGCTTTCTTT	CASSIDPRGSWNTEAFF
NA	TRBV5-6	NA	TRBJ2-3	TGTGCCAGCAGCCCGCGGGGCCCAGATACGCAGTATTTT	CASSPRGPDTQYF
NA	TRBV29-1	NA	TRBJ1-2	TGCAGCGTTGGGCAGGGCCTTAACTATGGCTACACCTTC	CSVGQGLNYGYTF
NA	TRBV28	NA	TRBJ2-2	TGTGCCAGCAGTTTATGGGATGGAGACAGAGACACCGGGGAGCTGTTTTTT	CASSLWDGDRDTGELFF
NA	TRBV11-2	once	TRBJ1-1	TGTGCCAGCGGGTGGGGGGAGACCACTGAAGCTTTCTTT	CASGWGETTEAFF
NA	TRBV11-2	NA	TRBJ2-2	TGTGCCAGCAGCTTGAACGGGGGAACCGGGGAGCTGTTTTTT	CASSLNGGTGELFF
NA	TRBV19	NA	TRBJ1-1	TGTGCCAGTCCCCCGGCGGCAGCTGGTGATCGCGGGTGGTACACTGAAGCTTTCTTT	CASPPAAAGDRGWYTEAFF
NA	TRBV7-2	NA	TRBJ1-1	TGTGCCAGCAGCTTCTCAGGGGACACTGAAGCTTTCTTT	CASSFSGDTEAFF
TRBD2	TRBV6-1	NA	TRBJ2-3	TGTGCCAGCAGACTAGCGGGGGCCAGCACAGATACGCAGTATTTT	CASRLAGASTDTQYF
TRBD1	TRBV9	NA	TRBJ1-3	TGTGCCAGCAGCACTCGACAGGGGAAGGTCTCTGGAAACACCATATATTTT	CASSTRQGKVSGNTIYF
NA	TRBV12-5	NA	TRBJ1-2	TGTGCTAGTGGTCAAGACAGCGCCCACCCCTCGTATGGCTACACCTTC	CASGQDSAHPSYGYTF
NA	TRBV5-6	once	TRBJ2-2	TGTGCCAGCAGCCCGACATTGAACACCGGGGAGCTGTTTTTT	CASSPTLNTGELFF
NA	TRBV9	NA	TRBJ2-3	TGTGCCAGCAGCGTACCCGGAGCAGATACGCAGTATTTT	CASSVPGADTQYF
TRBD2	TRBV6-5	many	TRBJ2-2	TGTGCCAGCAGTCGTGGGGGGGCCGGGGAGCTGTTTTTT	CASSRGGAGELFF
TRBD1	TRBV6-5	NA	TRBJ1-2	TGTGCCAGCAGTTTACTCACAGGGGGCTACTATGGCTACACCTTC	CASSLLTGGYYGYTF
TRBD1	TRBV29-1	NA	TRBJ2-1	TGCAGCGTGGGGACAGGGTTTGAGCAGTTCTTC	CSVGTGFEQFF
NA	TRBV4-3	NA	TRBJ2-5	TGCGCCAGCAGCCGAGGACAGTACCAAGAGACCCAGTACTTC	CASSRGQYQETQYF
TRBD1	TRBV29-1	NA	TRBJ1-1	TGCAGCGTTGAAGATCGGGACAGGGGGCTCGACACTGAAGCTTTCTTT	CSVEDRDRGLDTEAFF
TRBD2	TRBV19	NA	TRBJ2-7	TGTGCCAGCCGGGGGGAGGGGCTGGGCTCCTACGAGCAGTACTTC	CASRGEGLGSYEQYF
NA	TRBV29-1	NA	TRBJ2-7	TGCAGCGTTGACGGCAGGGGCGGCGACGAGCAGTACTTC	CSVDGRGGDEQYF
TRBD1	TRBV6-5	NA	TRBJ2-7	TGTGCCAGCAGTTTCCCGGGACAGGGGATCTACGAGCAGTACTTC	CASSFPGQGIYEQYF
NA	TRBV21-1	NA	TRBJ2-1	TGTGCCAGCAGCCACCGACAGGGCACTAGTGACAATGAGCAGTTCTTC	CASSHRQGTSDNEQFF
NA	TRBV29-1	NA	TRBJ1-2	TGCAGCGTTGAAAGCGGGGGGGGCTACACCTTC	CSVESGGGYTF
NA	TRBV5-4	few	TRBJ1-3	TGTGCCAGCAGCTTGGATCTAGCCTTGAAAGGGAACACCATATATTTT	CASSLDLALKGNTIYF
TRBD2	TRBV19	NA	TRBJ2-3	TGTGCCAGTGCATCGCGGGGGGGCGGGGGTAGCACAGATACGCAGTATTTT	CASASRGGGGSTDTQYF
NA	TRBV14	NA	TRBJ1-2	TGTGCCAGCAGCCAAGAGGCCCGGGGAAATGGCTACACCTTC	CASSQEARGNGYTF
NA	TRBV7-2	NA	TRBJ1-6	TGTGCCAGCAGCCCTTGGGGGGGAAATAATTCACCCCTCCACTTT	CASSPWGGNNSPLHF
NA	TRBV27	NA	TRBJ2-2	TGTGCCAGCAGTACTTGGTCCGGGGAGCTGTTTTTT	CASSTWSGELFF
NA	TRBV5-4	NA	TRBJ2-4	TGTGCCAGCAGCTTGGAGGGGCAAAGAGCCAAAAACATTCAGTACTTC	CASSLEGQRAKNIQYF
NA	TRBV5-1	NA	TRBJ1-5	TGCGCCAGCAGCTTGTCAGGGGAGTGGGGTCAGCCCCAGCATTTT	CASSLSGEWGQPQHF
NA	TRBV7-9	NA	TRBJ1-2	TGTGCCAGCAGCTTAACACCAGGGGCGGGCTATGGCTACACCTTC	CASSLTPGAGYGYTF
NA	TRBV6-5	NA	TRBJ1-5	TGTGCCAGCAGTTACTCACGGGGGAAGGAGCCCCAGCATTTT	CASSYSRGKEPQHF
NA	TRBV1	NA	TRBJ2-1	TGCACCAGCAGCCAAGAGAACGGGGGGGCCCCTAACAATGAGCAGTTCTTC	CTSSQENGGAPNNEQFF
TRBD2	TRBV7-2	NA	TRBJ2-7	TGTGCCAGCAGCTTAAATAGCGGGGGGCAGTACGAGCAGTACTTC	CASSLNSGGQYEQYF
TRBD2	TRBV29-1	few	TRBJ2-4	TGCAGCGTTGAAGATCCCCGCGGGGGAAACATTCAGTACTTC	CSVEDPRGGNIQYF
TRBD2	TRBV9	once	TRBJ2-3	TGTGCCAGCAGCGTAGAGGATGTGACTAGCGGAGATACGCAGTATTTT	CASSVEDVTSGDTQYF
TRBD2	TRBV7-2	few	TRBJ2-3	TGTGCCAGCAGCTTACTTAGCGGGGGGCGCACAGATACGCAGTATTTT	CASSLLSGGRTDTQYF
NA	TRBV6-1	NA	TRBJ2-1	TGTGCCAGCAGTCCCGACATTTTCTCCTACAATGAGCAGTTCTTC	CASSPDIFSYNEQFF